This T cell receptor beta chain was identified during a study of blood T cell repertoires in COVID-19. Study information: Samples taken during acute and convalescent COVID-19 were collected in the United States, Italy and Spain. T cells, B-cell-depleted T cells, or PBMCs provided the cDNA or gDNA that served as material.

Only in-frame clones appear in the TCRdb table, and some are missing; sequencing was by immunoSEQ multiplex PCR. The sample consists of just over 300,000 clones, about 91% of them appearing once. Cohort allocation depended upon clinical history that participants reported. Two negative PCRs, clearance, or symptom resolution characterized the recovered Cohort 3 donors. Trimming took 3 bases from V and 1 from J, leaving 9 bases between them. The germline CDR1 and CDR2 sequences are KGHSH and LQKENI. The CDR3 extends over 14 amino acids. This clone has just one count. The rearrangement uses TRBV18 and TRBJ1-1; possibly TRBD1 for D (6 bases). The TCR was taken from a woman aged 18-30 years who had recovered from COVID-19. Sequencing was carried out using PBMCs or T cells enriched from blood (not recorded which). The CDR3 spells CASSPGGANTEAFF. DNA of the CDR3: TGTGCCAGCTCACCCGGGGGGGCGAACACTGAAGCTTTCTTT.